This TCR beta chain appears in the sequencing data of a study of blood T cell repertoires in COVID-19. Looking at the study overall: COVID-19 samples from acute and convalescent phases originated in the United States, Italy and Spain.

Germline lookup yields CDR1 KGHSH and CDR2 LQKENI. Trimming at V came to 2 bases and at J to 2 bases, leaving 11 bases not matched to a gene. The CDR3 is 20 residues long. Source study methods: Reference gene primers were amplified, and this amplification served to estimate nucleated cell counts. The data were produced by immunoSEQ multiplex PCR, yet TCRdb's version contains in-frame clones alone and is incomplete. V and J calls and clone size are copied from that table; D and trimming were computed from the DNA. This table holds about 150,000 clones, roughly 84% found once. This receptor was identified in a man between 65 and 85 years old with acute or convalescent COVID-19. The sample consisted of peripheral blood. The V and J genes are TRBV18 and TRBJ2-1; 14 nucleotides line up with TRBD2. The CDR3 DNA follows: TGTGCCAGCTCACCATTGGGGGGACTAGCGGGAGTTAGCCCCTACAATGAGCAGTTCTTC. Translated: CASSPLGGLAGVSPYNEQFF. Complete variable domain (other parts from reference TRBV18 and TRBJ2-1): NAGVMQNPRHLVRRRGQEARLRCSPMKGHSHVYWYRQLPEEGLKFMVYLQKENIIDESGMPKERFSAEFPKEGPSILRIQQVVRGDSAAYFCASSPLGGLAGVSPYNEQFFGPGTRLTVL.